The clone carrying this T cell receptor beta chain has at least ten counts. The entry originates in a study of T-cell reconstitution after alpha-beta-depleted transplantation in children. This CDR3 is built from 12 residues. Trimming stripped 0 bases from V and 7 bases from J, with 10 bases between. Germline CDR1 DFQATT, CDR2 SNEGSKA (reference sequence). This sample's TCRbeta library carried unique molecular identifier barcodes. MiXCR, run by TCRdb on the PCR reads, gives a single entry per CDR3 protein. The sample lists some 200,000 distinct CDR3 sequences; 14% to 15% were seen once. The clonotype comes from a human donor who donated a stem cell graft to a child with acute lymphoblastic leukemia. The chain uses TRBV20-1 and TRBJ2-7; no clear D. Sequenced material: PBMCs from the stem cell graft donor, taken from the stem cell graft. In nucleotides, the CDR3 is TGCAGTGCTAGAGATCGGCTTCCAGAGCAGTACTTC. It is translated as CSARDRLPEQYF.